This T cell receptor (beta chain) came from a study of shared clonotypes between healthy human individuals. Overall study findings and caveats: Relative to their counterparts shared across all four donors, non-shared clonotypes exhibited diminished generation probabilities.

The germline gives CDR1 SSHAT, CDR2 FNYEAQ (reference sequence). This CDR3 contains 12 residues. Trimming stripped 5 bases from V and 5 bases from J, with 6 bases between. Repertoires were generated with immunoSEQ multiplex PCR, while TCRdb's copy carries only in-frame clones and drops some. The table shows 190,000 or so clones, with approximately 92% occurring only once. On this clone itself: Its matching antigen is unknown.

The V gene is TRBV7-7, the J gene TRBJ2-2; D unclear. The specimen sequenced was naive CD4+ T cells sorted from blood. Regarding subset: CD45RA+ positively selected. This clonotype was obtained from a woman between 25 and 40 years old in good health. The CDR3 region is CASSRTTGELFF. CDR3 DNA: TGTGCCAGCAGCCGAACGACCGGGGAGCTGTTTTTT.